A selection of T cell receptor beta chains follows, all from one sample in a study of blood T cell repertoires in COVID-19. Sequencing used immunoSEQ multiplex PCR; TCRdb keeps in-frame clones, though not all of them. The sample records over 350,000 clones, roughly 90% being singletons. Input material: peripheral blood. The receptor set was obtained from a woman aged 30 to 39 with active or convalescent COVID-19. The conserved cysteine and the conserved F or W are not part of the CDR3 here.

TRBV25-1 AYGESALYNEQF
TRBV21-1 ASSKRWGQDADTQY
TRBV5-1 ASSLALGDEQY
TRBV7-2 ASSLWTGADEQF
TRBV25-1 ASSAVLGAGELF
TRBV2 ASSEQAANTEAF
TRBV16 ASSHFGRSTDTQY
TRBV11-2 ASSIGVRTGEQY
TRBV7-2 ASSTTGTGGPRTDTQY
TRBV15 ATSRDGPEQENTSGNTIY